This TCR beta chain was recorded in a study of low-dose radiotherapy and immunotherapy resistance in tumors. Study overall: On an every-two-weeks schedule, patients received intravenous nivolumab 240 mg, along with ipilimumab 1 mg/kg every six weeks. Every two weeks, cyclophosphamide 200 mg/m2 was infused one day before radiation plus immunotherapy. Every day for four cycles from cycle 1 day 1, patients took 300 mg of oral aspirin.

The time point denotes: before trial treatment. V was clipped by 10 bases and J by 6 bases; unmatched bases: 10. From germline, CDR1 is MDHEN and CDR2 SYDVKM. This CDR3 is 13 amino acids long. First-strand cDNA relied on TRAV- and TRBV-specific primers spanning alpha and beta chains. TCRs were amplified for approximately 22 PCR cycles with a constant-region primer and V-primer adapter. TCRdb re-called the reads with MiXCR, one entry per CDR3 protein. The repertoire holds tens of thousands of distinct CDR3 sequences, with roughly 29% as singletons. Specimen: PBMCs, collected before treatment. The source of this sequence is a male donor with rectosigmoid adenocarcinoma. This chain joins TRBV28 and TRBJ2-5; 8 nucleotides align to TRBD1. The CDR3 bases are TGTGCCACCCGGAAGACAGGGGAAAAGACCCAGTACTTC. The encoded protein is CATRKTGEKTQYF.